The rows below give T cell receptor beta chains drawn from one sample of a study of blood T cell repertoires in COVID-19. Using immunoSEQ multiplex PCR, the repertoire was profiled, and TCRdb retains in-frame clones only, with some absent. The sample lists a few hundred thousand clones; 80% to 90% were seen once. Specimen: peripheral blood. All receptors come from a human donor in a cohort sampled during active COVID-19. CDR3s include the opening cysteine and the closing phenylalanine or tryptophan. The order of the fields is J gene, D gene, V gene, CDR3 length, clone size, CDR3 protein, CDR3 DNA. D genes are given only for firm matches. The listing skips clone size in some rows; elsewhere it reads once, few, many or a size class.

TRBJ2-5 - TRBV4-1 15 - CASSQDAAREETQYF TGCGCCAGCAGCCAAGATGCGGCTCGGGAAGAGACCCAGTACTTC
TRBJ1-1 - TRBV21-1 14 - CASSRDRGLTEAFF TGTGCCAGCAGCAGGGACAGGGGGCTCACTGAAGCTTTCTTT
TRBJ2-2 - TRBV7-8 15 - CASSLVSGAAGELFF TGTGCCAGCAGCTTAGTGTCAGGGGCGGCCGGGGAGCTGTTTTTT
TRBJ1-1 TRBD1 TRBV2 12 - CASRGQLGKAFF TGTGCCAGCAGGGGACAGCTAGGGAAGGCTTTCTTT
TRBJ2-2 TRBD1 TRBV18 17 - CASSPLGTGGDTGELFF TGTGCCAGCTCACCACTCGGGACAGGGGGTGACACCGGGGAGCTGTTTTTT
TRBJ2-7 - TRBV7-8 14 - CASSLDLQIYEQYF TGTGCCAGCAGCTTAGATCTGCAGATCTACGAGCAGTACTTC
TRBJ2-7 TRBD1 TRBV11-1 16 - CASRPGTGIGTYEQYF TGTGCCAGCAGACCTGGGACAGGGATTGGAACCTACGAGCAGTACTTC
TRBJ1-2 TRBD1 TRBV9 15 - CASSTKTGNFYGYTF TGTGCCAGCAGCACTAAGACAGGGAACTTCTATGGCTACACCTTC
TRBJ1-4 - TRBV11-2 15 few CASSLRGITNEKLFF TGTGCCAGCAGCTTACGAGGGATAACTAATGAAAAACTGTTTTTT
TRBJ1-5 - TRBV10-3 17 - CAISEESLSLGNQPQHF TGTGCCATCAGTGAAGAGTCCTTATCACTTGGCAATCAGCCCCAGCATTTT
TRBJ2-2 TRBD1 TRBV6-5 16 - CASSYYLTGGTGELFF TGTGCCAGCAGTTACTATTTAACAGGGGGCACGGGGGAGCTGTTTTTT
TRBJ1-2 - TRBV11-2 13 many CASRQAANYGYTF TGTGCCAGCAGACAGGCTGCTAACTATGGCTACACCTTC
TRBJ2-5 TRBD2 TRBV29-1 21 - CSVEGRRIGLAGNTAQETQYF TGCAGCGTTGAGGGACGTAGGATAGGACTAGCGGGAAATACCGCCCAAGAGACCCAGTACTTC
TRBJ2-3 - TRBV20-1 15 - CSASLIGTITDTQYF TGCAGTGCTAGTCTCATCGGGACAATCACAGATACGCAGTATTTT
TRBJ2-3 TRBD2 TRBV3-1/TRBV3-2 17 - CASSQDGLAGTTDTQYF TGTGCCAGCAGCCAAGACGGACTAGCGGGAACGACAGATACGCAGTATTTT
TRBJ2-2 - TRBV7-2 14 - CASFIGGNTGELFF TGTGCCAGCTTTATAGGGGGGAACACCGGGGAGCTGTTTTTT
TRBJ2-3 TRBD2 TRBV3-1/TRBV3-2 17 - CASSQDLRTSGSDTQYF TGTGCCAGCAGCCAAGATCTCCGGACTAGCGGGAGCGATACGCAGTATTTT
TRBJ1-2 - TRBV5-5 13 - CASSSGGTYGYTF TGTGCCAGCAGCTCCGGCGGCACCTATGGCTACACCTTC
TRBJ1-1 - TRBV27 15 - CASSHPGTRNTEAFF TGTGCCAGCAGTCATCCCGGGACACGGAACACTGAAGCTTTCTTT
TRBJ2-1 TRBD2 TRBV19 15 - CASSIKAGVRGEQFF TGTGCCAGTAGTATTAAAGCGGGAGTTAGAGGTGAGCAGTTCTTC
TRBJ2-3 TRBD2 TRBV7-8 19 - CASSFWALSGRETPDTQYF TGTGCCAGCAGCTTTTGGGCGTTGAGCGGGAGAGAGACCCCAGATACGCAGTATTTT
TRBJ2-5 - TRBV6-4 13 - CASSDRVVETQYF TGTGCCAGCAGTGACCGGGTGGTGGAGACCCAGTACTTC
TRBJ2-4 - TRBV19 16 many CASTPSIGIGKNIQYF TGTGCCAGTACCCCTAGTATCGGAATAGGCAAAAACATTCAGTACTTC
TRBJ2-7 TRBD2 TRBV27 17 - CASRRLAGGPEFYEQYF TGTGCCAGCAGGAGACTAGCGGGAGGGCCTGAATTCTACGAGCAGTACTTC
TRBJ2-5 TRBD1 TRBV14 19 - CASSQDRWTGEPLQETQYF TGTGCCAGCAGCCAAGACCGATGGACAGGGGAGCCCTTGCAAGAGACCCAGTACTTC
TRBJ2-1 - TRBV11-3 13 few CASSFSIYNEQFF TGTGCCAGCAGCTTTAGTATCTACAATGAGCAGTTCTTC
TRBJ2-1 - TRBV19 15 - CASSIAPRWAEEQFF TGTGCCAGTAGTATAGCTCCCCGGTGGGCAGAAGAGCAGTTCTTC
TRBJ2-7 TRBD2 TRBV11-2 16 - CASSPGLAGVSYEQYF TGTGCCAGCAGCCCGGGACTAGCGGGAGTAAGTTACGAGCAGTACTTC
TRBJ1-3 TRBD1 TRBV7-2 16 - CASSSLPTGVGNTIYF TGTGCCAGCAGCTCCCTACCGACAGGGGTCGGAAACACCATATATTTT
TRBJ2-1 TRBD2 TRBV5-4 15 - CASSSQREAYNEQFF TGTGCCAGCAGCTCTCAGCGGGAGGCCTACAATGAGCAGTTCTTC
TRBJ2-1 TRBD2 TRBV4-2 17 - CASSPPEGGRRLNEQFF TGTGCCAGCAGCCCGCCCGAGGGAGGGAGGAGGTTAAATGAGCAGTTCTTC
TRBJ2-3 - TRBV20-1 10 - CSAFTDTQYF TGCAGTGCCTTCACAGATACGCAGTATTTT
TRBJ2-1 - TRBV7-9 16 - CASLGQSVASYNEQFF TGTGCCAGCCTTGGACAATCAGTAGCCTCCTACAATGAGCAGTTCTTC
TRBJ1-6 TRBD1 TRBV5-1 14 - CASSYRDRDSPLHF TGCGCCAGCAGCTACCGGGACAGGGACTCACCCCTCCACTTT
TRBJ1-1 - TRBV5-1 15 few CASSPERGLNTEAFF TGCGCCAGCAGCCCAGAGCGGGGCCTGAACACTGAAGCTTTCTTT
TRBJ2-2 - TRBV5-1 15 - CASSPGAPNTGELFF TGCGCCAGTAGCCCAGGGGCTCCGAACACCGGGGAGCTGTTTTTT
TRBJ2-1 TRBD2 TRBV7-2 15 - CASSLEAGGSNEQFF TGTGCCAGCAGCTTAGAAGCGGGAGGGAGCAATGAGCAGTTCTTC
TRBJ2-1 - TRBV29-1 12 - CSIESSYNEQFF TGCAGCATAGAGAGCTCCTACAATGAGCAGTTCTTC
TRBJ2-5 TRBD1 TRBV24-1 14 - CATSRGGNQETQYF TGTGCCACCAGCCGAGGGGGCAATCAAGAGACCCAGTACTTC
TRBJ2-2 TRBD1 TRBV5-6 15 once CASSFWDRDTGELFF TGTGCCAGCAGCTTCTGGGACAGGGATACCGGGGAGCTGTTTTTT
TRBJ2-3 - TRBV18 16 once CASSPLNPISTDTQYF TGTGCCAGCTCACCACTCAACCCTATTAGCACAGATACGCAGTATTTT
TRBJ2-7 TRBD1 TRBV7-2 13 - CASSYRGDYEQYF TGTGCCAGCAGCTACAGGGGGGACTACGAGCAGTACTTC
TRBJ2-1 - TRBV30 12 once CAWSVLANEQFF TGTGCCTGGAGTGTACTCGCCAATGAGCAGTTCTTC
TRBJ2-3 - TRBV30 15 few CAWSVLATSTDTQYF TGTGCCTGGAGTGTCCTTGCAACTAGCACAGATACGCAGTATTTT
TRBJ2-5 TRBD2 TRBV27 15 - CASSLTSGMGETQYF TGTGCCAGCAGTTTGACTAGCGGGATGGGAGAGACCCAGTACTTC
TRBJ2-3 TRBD1 TRBV5-1 16 - CASSAGGTGRSDTQYF TGCGCCAGCAGCGCAGGAGGGACAGGGAGGTCAGATACGCAGTATTTT
TRBJ2-7 TRBD1 TRBV7-9 17 - CASSLVSTGAPPYEQYF TGTGCCAGCAGCTTAGTTTCAACAGGGGCTCCCCCCTACGAGCAGTACTTC
TRBJ2-2 TRBD2 TRBV29-1 12 - CSVSGSAGELFF TGCAGCGTTAGCGGGAGCGCCGGGGAGCTGTTTTTT
TRBJ1-4 - TRBV6-6 15 - CASSFLRGTNEKLFF TGTGCCAGCAGTTTCCTCAGGGGTACTAATGAAAAACTGTTTTTT
TRBJ2-7 TRBD2 TRBV13 15 - CASRWRGAGSYEQYF TGTGCCAGCAGATGGAGGGGAGCGGGGTCCTACGAGCAGTACTTC
TRBJ1-5 TRBD1 TRBV4-1 16 - CASSHLPGTGNQPQHF TGCGCCAGCAGCCACCTCCCAGGGACAGGGAATCAGCCCCAGCATTTT
TRBJ2-1 - TRBV30 11 - CAWRSRREQFF TGTGCCTGGCGTTCGAGAAGAGAGCAGTTCTTC